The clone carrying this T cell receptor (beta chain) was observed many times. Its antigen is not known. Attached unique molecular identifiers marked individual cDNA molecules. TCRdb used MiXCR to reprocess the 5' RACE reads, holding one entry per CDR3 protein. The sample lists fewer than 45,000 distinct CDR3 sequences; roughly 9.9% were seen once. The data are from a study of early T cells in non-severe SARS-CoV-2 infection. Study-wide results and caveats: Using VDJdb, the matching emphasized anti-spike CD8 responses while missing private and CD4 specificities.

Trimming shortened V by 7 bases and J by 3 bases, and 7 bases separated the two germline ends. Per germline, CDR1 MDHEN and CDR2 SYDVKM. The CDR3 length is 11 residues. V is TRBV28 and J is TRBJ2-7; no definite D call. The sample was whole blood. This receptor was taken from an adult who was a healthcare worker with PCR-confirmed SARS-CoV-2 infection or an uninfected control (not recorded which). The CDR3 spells CASKTDYEQYF. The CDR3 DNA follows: TGTGCCAGCAAAACTGACTACGAGCAGTACTTC.